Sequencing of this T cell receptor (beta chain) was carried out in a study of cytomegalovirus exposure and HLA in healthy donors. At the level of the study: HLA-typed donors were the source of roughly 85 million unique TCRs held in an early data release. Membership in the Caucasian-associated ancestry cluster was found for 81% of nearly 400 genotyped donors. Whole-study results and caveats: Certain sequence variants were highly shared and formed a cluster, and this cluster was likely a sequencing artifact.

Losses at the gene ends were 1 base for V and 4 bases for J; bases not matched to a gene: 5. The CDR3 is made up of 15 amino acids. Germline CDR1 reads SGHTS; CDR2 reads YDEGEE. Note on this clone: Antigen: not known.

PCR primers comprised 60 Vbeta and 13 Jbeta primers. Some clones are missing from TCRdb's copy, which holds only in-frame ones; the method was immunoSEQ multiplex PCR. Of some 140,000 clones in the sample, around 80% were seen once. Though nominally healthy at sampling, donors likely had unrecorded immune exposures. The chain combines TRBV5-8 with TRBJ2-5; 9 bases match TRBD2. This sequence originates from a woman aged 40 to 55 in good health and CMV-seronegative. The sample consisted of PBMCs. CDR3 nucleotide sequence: TGTGCCAGCAGCTTGACTAGCGGGCTGGGAGAGACCCAGTACTTC. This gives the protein CASSLTSGLGETQYF.